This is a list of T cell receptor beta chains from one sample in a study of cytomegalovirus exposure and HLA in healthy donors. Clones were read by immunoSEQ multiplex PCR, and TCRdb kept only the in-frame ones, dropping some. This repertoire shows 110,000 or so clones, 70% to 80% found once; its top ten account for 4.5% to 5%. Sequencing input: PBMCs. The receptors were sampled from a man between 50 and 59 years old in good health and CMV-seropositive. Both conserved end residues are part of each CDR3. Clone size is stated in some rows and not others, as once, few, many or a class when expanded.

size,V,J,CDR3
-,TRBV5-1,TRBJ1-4,CASSPQGTTNEKLFF
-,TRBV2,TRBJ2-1,CADRGGQGVGEQFF
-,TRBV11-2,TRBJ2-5,CASSPSIQETQYF
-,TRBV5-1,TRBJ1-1,CASSLDLLVPEAFF
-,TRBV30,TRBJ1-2,CAWSVVSLETFGYGYTF
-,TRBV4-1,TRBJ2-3,CASSRSGGQVTDTQYF
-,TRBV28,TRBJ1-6,CASILGSAHNSPLHF
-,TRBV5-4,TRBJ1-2,CASSFGGTVNYGYTF
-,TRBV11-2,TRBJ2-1,CASSSRGSGSSNEQFF
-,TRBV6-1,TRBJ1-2,CASSRDRDGGYTF
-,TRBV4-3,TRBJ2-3,CASSQDWLADRTDTQYF
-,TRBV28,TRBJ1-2,CASKEGNYGYTF
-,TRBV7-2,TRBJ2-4,CASRLAGGSAKNIQYF
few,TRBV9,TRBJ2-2,CASSVGREGRTGELFF
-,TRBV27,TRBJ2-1,CASRNRASSYNEQFF
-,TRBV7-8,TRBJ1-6,CATVSSSYNSPLHF
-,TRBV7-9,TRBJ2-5,CASSLGYRGEGETQYF
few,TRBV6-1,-,CASSEGSSYEQYF
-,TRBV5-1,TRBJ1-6,CASSTGNNSPLHF
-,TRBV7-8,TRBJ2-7,CASSPDRAAVIEQYF
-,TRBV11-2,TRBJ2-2,CASSLRREGDGELFF
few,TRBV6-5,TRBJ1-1,CASRPTTVNTEAFF
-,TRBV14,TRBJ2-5,CASSREAGGILETQYF
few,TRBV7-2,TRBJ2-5,CASSFQTGLETQYF
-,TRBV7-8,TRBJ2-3,CASSLPARLAASTDTQYF
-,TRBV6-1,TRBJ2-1,CASSGDSNEQFF
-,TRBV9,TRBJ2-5,CASSVSRGQETQYF
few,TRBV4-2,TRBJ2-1,CASSQVPPSSYNEQFF
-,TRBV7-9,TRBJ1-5,CSSSSGQDSNQPQHF
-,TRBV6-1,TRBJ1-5,CASSERIDRRQPQHF
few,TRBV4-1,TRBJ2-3,CASSQEAWEHTDTQYF